What follows are 19 T cell receptor beta chains derived from one specimen sequenced in a study of blood T cells in healthy people across ages. Then a second PCR, running about 7 to 11 cycles, was carried out with a sample-barcoded 5' primer and a J-beta primer mix. TCRdb independently ran MiXCR on the 5' RACE reads; one entry per CDR3 protein. The sample carries roughly 900,000 distinct CDR3 sequences, about 44% recorded once. Sequences were obtained from blood. These receptor sequences come from a man younger than 45 in good health.

The chain is built from TRBV9 and TRBJ2-3; D may be TRBD2 (6 bases). Germline-derived CDR1 and CDR2 are SGDLS and YYNGEE. Trimming pared 3 bases from V and 3 bases from J, leaving 20 bases between. The CDR3 has 17 residues. CDR3 DNA sequence: TGTGCCAGCAGCGCAGGCTGGCGGGGACGTCTTACAGATACGCAGTATTTT. This encodes CASSAGWRGRLTDTQYF.

This chain uses TRBV29-1 with TRBJ2-7, with D perhaps given as TRBD1 or TRBD2 (5 bases each). TRBJ2-5 explains the end of the DNA better; the J call may be wrong. The germline V gene encodes CDR1 SQVTM and CDR2 ANQGSEA. The CDR3 is 12 amino acids. The CDR3 DNA reads as TGCAGCGTACGACGGGGCGAGGAGACCCAGTACTTC. Its translation is CSVRRGEETQYF.

This clonotype was detected only a few times. CDR3 in amino acids: CASSLRRGPLSGANVLTF. The CDR3 DNA reads as TGTGCCAGCAGCTTACGAAGGGGTCCCCTCTCTGGGGCCAACGTCCTGACTTTC. The chain combines TRBV7-2 with TRBJ2-6; the D gene is possibly TRBD1 (5 bases). The germline gives CDR1 SGHTA, CDR2 FQGNSA. V was shortened by 2 bases and J by 0 bases, with 14 bases between the two germline ends. The length of the CDR3 is 18 residues. Combining the CDR3 with reference TRBV7-2 and TRBJ2-6 gives the whole variable domain GAGVSQSPSNKVTEKGKDVELRCDPISGHTALYWYRQSLGQGLEFLIYFQGNSAPDKSGLPSDRFSAERTGGSVSTLTIQRTQQEDSAVYLCASSLRRGPLSGANVLTFGAGSRLTVL.

This chain links TRBV12-3 or TRBV12-4 with TRBJ1-1; a possible D gene is TRBD1 (5 bases). V lost 5 bases to trimming and J lost 1 base, with 17 bases between them. The CDR3 length is 16 residues. The CDR3 DNA sequence: TGTGCCAGCAGTCCCCGACAGAATATGCCGAACACTGAAGCTTTCTTT. This encodes CASSPRQNMPNTEAFF.

Only a few counts were recorded for this clonotype. V and J are TRBV20-1 and TRBJ2-7; D possibly matches TRBD1 or TRBD2 (5 bases each). This CDR3 region has 14 residues. Trimming cost V 4 bases and J 0 bases, with 13 bases left between them. Germline V gene lookup returns CDR1 DFQATT and CDR2 SNEGSKA (reference sequence). CDR3 in amino acids: CSATRGFSSYEQYF. The CDR3 DNA reads TGCAGTGCTACGAGGGGATTTAGCTCCTACGAGCAGTACTTC.

The genes are TRBV7-9 and TRBJ1-1, with D maybe TRBD1 (5 bases). V was clipped by 2 bases and J by 10 bases, with 14 bases between them. CDR1 and CDR2 from the germline V gene are SEHNR and FQNEAQ (reference sequence). The CDR3 is 13 amino acids. CDR3 nucleotides: TGTGCCAGCAGCTTAACAGAGACAGTTGCAGCTTTCTTT. This gives the protein CASSLTETVAAFF.

This clonotype was observed a handful of times. This chain connects TRBV12-3 or TRBV12-4 to TRBJ2-7; a weak D match, TRBD1 (6 bases). Trimming took 6 bases from V and 3 from J, leaving 15 bases between them. The CDR3 is 14 residues long. The CDR3 DNA reads TGTGCCAGCAGCCTTAGGACAGCAAGCTACGAGCAGTACTTC. It yields the protein CASSLRTASYEQYF.

The V gene is TRBV29-1, the J gene TRBJ2-1, with D perhaps given as TRBD1 or TRBD2 (6 bases each). CDR1 SQVTM and CDR2 ANQGSEA come from the germline V gene. V lost 0 bases, J lost 0 bases, and 12 bases lay in between. The CDR3 sequence is 16 residues long. DNA for the CDR3: TGCAGCGTTGAAGATCTGGAGGGGGGCTCCTACAATGAGCAGTTCTTC. Its translation: CSVEDLEGGSYNEQFF.

The chain uses TRBV20-1 and TRBJ1-4; the match to TRBD1 covers 7 bases. CDR3 length: 16 residues. The germline CDR1 and CDR2 sequences are DFQATT and SNEGSKA (reference sequence). V was clipped by 3 bases and J by 5 bases; unmatched bases: 12. The CDR3 nucleotides are TGCAGTGCTAGCCCGATAGGGGGCCTCGGGAATGAAAAACTGTTTTTT. Translation: CSASPIGGLGNEKLFF.

The CDR3 coding sequence is TGTGCCAGCAGTTACCGGGACGGAGGCTATGGCTACACCTTC. Encoded protein: CASSYRDGGYGYTF. The chain couples TRBV6-6 to TRBJ1-2; D may be TRBD1 (5 bases). Germline V gives CDR1 MNHNY, CDR2 SVGAGI (reference sequence). This CDR3 region has 14 residues. With 2 bases removed from V and 4 bases from J, the gap between germline ends came to 11 bases.

J is TRBJ2-7 and V is TRBV5-1; D may be TRBD1 or TRBD2 (5 bases each). Per germline, CDR1 SGHRS and CDR2 YFSETQ. CDR3 length equals 15 residues. Deletions cut 3 bases from V and 3 bases from J, with 16 bases between. For the CDR3, the DNA is TGCGCCAGCAGCTCTCAGGGACCCCCATTCTACGAGCAGTACTTC. Protein sequence: CASSSQGPPFYEQYF.

DNA for the CDR3: TGTGCCAGCAGTGGACTAGCCCTCCTCCAAGAGACCCAGTACTTC. Translation gives CASSGLALLQETQYF. The rearrangement links TRBV2 to TRBJ2-5; 7 bases align to TRBD2. The CDR3 length is 15 residues. V lost 4 bases and J lost 1; bases outside the gene matches: 6. Germline values: CDR1 SNHLY, CDR2 FYNNEI.

The chain joins TRBV29-1 to TRBJ1-5; the D is unclear. The CDR3 is made up of 13 amino acids. V was clipped by 4 bases and J by 4 bases, with 11 bases between them. Looked up from germline, CDR1 is SQVTM and CDR2 is ANQGSEA. The CDR3 bases are TGCAGCGTTGTTGTTAGTACTAATCAGCCCCAGCATTTT. Amino acids: CSVVVSTNQPQHF.

This chain connects TRBV13 to TRBJ1-4, with D unresolved. Germline V lookup: CDR1 PRHDT, CDR2 FYEKMQ (reference sequence). V lost 5 bases, J lost 5 bases, and 18 bases lay in between. The CDR3 runs to 16 residues. In DNA form, the CDR3 reads TGTGCCAGCAGCCTCGTGGGTATCGGGTCAAATGAAAAACTGTTTTTT. It specifies CASSLVGIGSNEKLFF.

This clonotype was counted a few times. This rearrangement joins TRBV25-1 to TRBJ2-1, with a possible D match to TRBD2 (5 bases). The CDR3 extends over 15 amino acids. Germline CDR1 is MGHDK and CDR2 is SYGVNS. Deletions cut 4 bases from V and 12 bases from J, with 22 bases between. The DNA for the CDR3 is TGTGCCAGCAGTGGATGGACGGGTCCAAGCGGTGGGCAGTTCTTC. The encoded protein is CASSGWTGPSGGQFF.

The rearrangement joins TRBV5-1 to TRBJ2-5; 8 bases are a match to TRBD1. Judging by the DNA end, TRBJ2-7 fits better; the J call may be wrong. CDR1 SGHRS and CDR2 YFSETQ come from the germline V gene. The CDR3 spans 13 residues. The CDR3 spells CASTPTGANEQYF. The CDR3 bases are TGCGCCAGCACCCCGACAGGGGCCAACGAGCAGTACTTC.

This chain links TRBV21-1 with TRBJ2-6. TRBV21-1 is flagged as a pseudogene. The CDR3 has 16 amino acids. CDR3 nucleotide sequence: TGTGCCAGCAGCAAAGACGAGAGGACGGGGGCCAACGTCCTGACTTTC. This codes for CASSKDERTGANVLTF.

This clonotype is a singleton in its sample. This chain links TRBV5-1 with TRBJ1-1; D gene uncertain. The CDR3 is 15 amino acids. Trimming shortened V by 0 bases and J by 8 bases, and 17 bases separated the two germline ends. Germline assignment: CDR1 SGHRS and CDR2 YFSETQ. CDR3 sequence reads: CASSLGQFRTREAFF. The CDR3 bases are TGCGCCAGCAGCTTGGGGCAGTTCAGAACTAGGGAAGCTTTCTTT.

This sequence joins TRBV12-3 or TRBV12-4 and TRBJ2-5; D not certain. The end of the DNA aligns better with TRBJ2-7, so the J call may be wrong. The CDR3 covers 12 residues. CDR3 DNA sequence: TGTGCCAGCAGTTCCGTGGTCTACGAGCAGTACTTC. This gives the protein CASSSVVYEQYF.